This T cell receptor (beta chain) was identified during a study of blood T cell repertoires in COVID-19. V lost 6 bases, J lost 0 bases, and 15 bases lay in between. The V gene's germline CDR1 is MNHEY and CDR2 SVGAGI. The length of the CDR3 is 15 residues. Generated by immunoSEQ multiplex PCR, the TCRdb table keeps only in-frame clones and is missing some. The sample has about 240,000 clones; roughly 85% are singletons. This chain joins TRBV6-5 and TRBJ2-7; perhaps TRBD1 as D (6 bases). This clonotype originated in a man in his fifties or sixties with COVID-19, enrolled during active disease. The sample taken for sequencing was peripheral blood. The CDR3 reads CASRPTGLSSYEQYF. In DNA, the CDR3 is TGTGCCAGCAGGCCTACAGGGTTAAGCTCCTACGAGCAGTACTTC.